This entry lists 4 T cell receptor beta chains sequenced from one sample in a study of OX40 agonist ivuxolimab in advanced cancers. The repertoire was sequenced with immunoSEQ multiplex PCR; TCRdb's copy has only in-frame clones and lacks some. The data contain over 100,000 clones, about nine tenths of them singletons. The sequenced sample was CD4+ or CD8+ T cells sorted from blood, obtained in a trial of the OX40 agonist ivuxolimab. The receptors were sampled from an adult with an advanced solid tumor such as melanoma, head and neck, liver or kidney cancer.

In nucleotides, the CDR3 is TGTGCCAGCAGCTTGGCCGGGGCTGGAAACACCATATATTTT. As protein: CASSLAGAGNTIYF. The chain recombines TRBV5-4 with TRBJ1-3; D unclear. Germline-derived CDR1 and CDR2 are SGHNT and YYREEE (reference sequence). The germline V and J ends were trimmed by 0 bases and 2 bases, with 6 bases remaining between them. The CDR3 spans 14 residues.

The CDR3 nucleotides read TGTGCCAGCAGCTTAGTTGCCTTAGGGGCCTACGAGCAGTACTTC. Residues: CASSLVALGAYEQYF. The chain recombines TRBV11-1 with TRBJ2-7; D perhaps matches TRBD1 (5 bases). The ends were cut back, 1 base at V and 2 bases at J, with 12 bases in the middle. The CDR3 is made up of 15 amino acids. CDR1 is SGHAT and CDR2 is FQDESV in the germline V gene (reference sequence).

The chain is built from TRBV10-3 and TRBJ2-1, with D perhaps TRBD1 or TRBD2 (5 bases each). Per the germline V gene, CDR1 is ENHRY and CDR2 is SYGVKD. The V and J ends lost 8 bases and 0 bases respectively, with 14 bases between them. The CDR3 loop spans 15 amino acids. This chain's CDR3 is CAILEGFSSYNEQFF. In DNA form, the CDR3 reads TGTGCCATCCTCGAGGGGTTTAGCTCCTACAATGAGCAGTTCTTC.

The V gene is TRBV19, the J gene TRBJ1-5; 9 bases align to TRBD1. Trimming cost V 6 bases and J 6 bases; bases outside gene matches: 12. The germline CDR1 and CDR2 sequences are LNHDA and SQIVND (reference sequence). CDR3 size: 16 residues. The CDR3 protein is CASSLMDRGTIQPQHF. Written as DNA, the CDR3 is TGTGCCAGTAGCCTTATGGACAGGGGAACGATTCAGCCCCAGCATTTT.